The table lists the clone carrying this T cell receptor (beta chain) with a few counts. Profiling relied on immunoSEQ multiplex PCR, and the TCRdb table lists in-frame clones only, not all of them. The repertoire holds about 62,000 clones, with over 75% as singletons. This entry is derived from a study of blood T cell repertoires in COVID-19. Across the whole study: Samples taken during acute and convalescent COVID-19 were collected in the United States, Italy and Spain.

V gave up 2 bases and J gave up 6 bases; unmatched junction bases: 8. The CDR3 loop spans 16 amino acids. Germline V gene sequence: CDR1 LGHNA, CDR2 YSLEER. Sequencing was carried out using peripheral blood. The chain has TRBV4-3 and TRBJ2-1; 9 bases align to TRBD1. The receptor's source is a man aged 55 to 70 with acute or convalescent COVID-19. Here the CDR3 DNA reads TGCGCCAGCAGCCAACTCACAGGGGGCGGTCCCAATGAGCAGTTCTTC. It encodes CASSQLTGGGPNEQFF.